The clone carrying this T cell receptor beta chain was detected many times. TCRdb used MiXCR to reprocess the RT-PCR reads, holding one entry per CDR3 protein. The table lists 650,000 to 800,000 distinct CDR3 sequences, about 14% of them singletons. V lost 5 bases and J lost 5; bases outside the gene matches: 13. This CDR3 spans 16 amino acids. Looked up from germline, CDR1 is SGHVS and CDR2 is FNYEAQ. This clonotype originated in a female donor in good health, serving as a healthy control. Source material: memory CD4+ T cells from blood. J is TRBJ2-5 and V is TRBV7-6, with 8 bases identical to TRBD1. CDR3 nucleotides: TGTGCCAGCAGCGTCGTACCCCAGGGGGCTGGGGAGACCCAGTACTTC. Residues: CASSVVPQGAGETQYF.